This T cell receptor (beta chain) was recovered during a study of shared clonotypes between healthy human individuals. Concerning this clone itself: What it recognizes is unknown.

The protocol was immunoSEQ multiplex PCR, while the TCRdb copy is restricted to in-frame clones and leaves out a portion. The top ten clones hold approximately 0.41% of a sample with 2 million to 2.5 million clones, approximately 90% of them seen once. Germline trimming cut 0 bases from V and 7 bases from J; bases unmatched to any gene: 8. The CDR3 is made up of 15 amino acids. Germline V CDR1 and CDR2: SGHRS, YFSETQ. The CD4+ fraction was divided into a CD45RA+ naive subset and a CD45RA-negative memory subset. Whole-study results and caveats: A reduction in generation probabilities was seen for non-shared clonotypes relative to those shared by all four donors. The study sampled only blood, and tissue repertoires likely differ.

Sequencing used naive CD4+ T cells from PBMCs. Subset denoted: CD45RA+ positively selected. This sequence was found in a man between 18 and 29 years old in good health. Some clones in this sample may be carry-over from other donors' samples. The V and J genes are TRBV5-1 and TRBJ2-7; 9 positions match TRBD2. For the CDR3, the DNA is TGCGCCAGCAGCTTGGCGGCGGGGGGGACGGGTGAGCAGTACTTC. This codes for CASSLAAGGTGEQYF.